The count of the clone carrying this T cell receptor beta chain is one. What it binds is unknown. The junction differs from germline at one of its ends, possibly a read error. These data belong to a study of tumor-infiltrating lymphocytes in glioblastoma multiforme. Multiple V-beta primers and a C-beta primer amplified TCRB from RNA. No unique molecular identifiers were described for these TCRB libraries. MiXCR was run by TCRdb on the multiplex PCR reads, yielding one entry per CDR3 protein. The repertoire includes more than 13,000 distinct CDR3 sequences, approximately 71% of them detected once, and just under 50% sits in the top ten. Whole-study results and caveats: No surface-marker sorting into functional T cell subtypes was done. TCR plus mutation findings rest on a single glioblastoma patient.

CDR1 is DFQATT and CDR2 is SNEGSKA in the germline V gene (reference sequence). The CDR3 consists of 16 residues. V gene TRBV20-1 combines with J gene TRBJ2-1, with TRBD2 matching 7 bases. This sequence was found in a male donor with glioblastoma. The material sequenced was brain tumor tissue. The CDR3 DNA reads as TGCAATGCTAGAGATTTGCGGGGGAGAGGGTACAATGAGCAGTTCTTC. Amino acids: CNARDLRGRGYNEQFF.